This T cell receptor beta chain was profiled in a study of regulatory and conventional T cells in RAG deficiency. Study-wide results and limits: In Omenn syndrome, Treg and Tconv repertoires overlapped >75%.

Sequenced by immunoSEQ multiplex PCR; TCRdb stores in-frame clones only, minus some. The sample holds 20,000 or so clones, 85% to 95% seen once. Conventional CD4+ T cells were sorted from blood as CD25-low CD127-high cells. About this clone: Its antigen is unknown.

The CDR3 runs 15 residues. The ends were cut back, 6 bases at V and 0 bases at J, with 12 bases in the middle. The V gene's germline CDR1 is SGHRS and CDR2 YFSETQ. These data were also filed under a second study, of regulatory T cells. That source reports: The PCR used 52 TRBV and 13 TRBJ primers. Patient repertoires had restricted TRB V-J pairs and skewed V and J usage, most in Tregs.

Sequencing used CD4+ T cells sorted from blood. The TCR was taken from a human donor in good health. This rearrangement joins TRBV5-1 to TRBJ2-2; perhaps TRBD2 as D (6 bases). The CDR3 protein is CASTQSGANTGELFF. CDR3 DNA: TGCGCCAGCACCCAATCGGGAGCGAACACCGGGGAGCTGTTTTTT.